The rows below give T cell receptor beta chains drawn from one sample of a study of Tregs in tolerant kidney transplant recipients. Clones were sequenced by immunoSEQ multiplex PCR, and TCRdb holds only the in-frame ones, with some missing. The sample lists about 240,000 clones; 65% to 85% were seen once. Sequenced input: CD4+ T cells from blood. The receptor set was obtained from a human donor in good health. Both conserved end residues are part of each CDR3. D genes are given only for firm matches. Only some rows state a clone size, as once, few, many or a class for expanded clones.

size: .; D: .; J: TRBJ1-1; V: TRBV5-4; DNA: TGTGCCAGCAGCGGGGGCCCGGGCACTGAAGCTTTCTTT; CDR3: CASSGGPGTEAFF
size: once; D: TRBD2; J: TRBJ2-3; V: TRBV4-2; DNA: TGTGCCAGCAGCCAAGTCCTGGGGGGGACGAGCACAGATACGCAGTATTTT; CDR3: CASSQVLGGTSTDTQYF
size: .; D: TRBD2; J: TRBJ2-3; V: TRBV18; DNA: TGTGCCAGCTCACCCTTCGGGGGGGCGACAGATACGCAGTATTTT; CDR3: CASSPFGGATDTQYF
size: .; D: TRBD2; J: TRBJ2-1; V: TRBV4-1; DNA: TGCGCCAGCAGCCAAGTCTACAGGGGGGCTAGCGGGGGTCTGGACAATGAGCAGTTCTTC; CDR3: CASSQVYRGASGGLDNEQFF
size: .; D: TRBD1; J: TRBJ1-1; V: TRBV15; DNA: TGTGCCACCAGGAAGGAGAGAGTAGGACAGGGAGGTCAGATGAACACTGAAGCTTTCTTT; CDR3: CATRKERVGQGGQMNTEAFF
size: .; D: .; J: TRBJ2-5; V: TRBV6-6; DNA: TGTGCCAGTCGGAGGGTGGAGACCCAGTACTTC; CDR3: CASRRVETQYF
size: once; D: .; J: TRBJ1-5; V: TRBV7-9; DNA: TGTGCCAGCAGCTCCGACAGGTTTGGCAATCAGCCCCAGCATTTT; CDR3: CASSSDRFGNQPQHF
size: .; D: .; J: TRBJ2-3; V: TRBV2; DNA: TGTGCCAGCAGTGGAGGTGGTGGCACAGATACGCAGTATTTT; CDR3: CASSGGGGTDTQYF
size: .; D: TRBD1; J: TRBJ2-1; V: TRBV6-1; DNA: TGTGCCAGCAGTGAAGGGACAGGGGGCAGCCTTTACAATGAGCAGTTCTTC; CDR3: CASSEGTGGSLYNEQFF
size: .; D: .; J: TRBJ1-5; V: TRBV27; DNA: TGTGCCGGAGGTGGAAAACATTTT; CDR3: CAGGGKHF
size: .; D: .; J: TRBJ2-6; V: TRBV18; DNA: TGTGCCAGCTCTTCTACGGGAACTGGGGCCAACGTCCTGACTTTC; CDR3: CASSSTGTGANVLTF
size: .; D: TRBD2; J: TRBJ2-6; V: TRBV19; DNA: TGTGCCAGTAGTAGAAGGACGACTAGCGGGGGAGCGGGGGCCAACGTCCTGACTTTC; CDR3: CASSRRTTSGGAGANVLTF
size: .; D: TRBD2; J: TRBJ2-1; V: TRBV5-1; DNA: TGCGCCAGCAGTTATACTAGCGGTGGGGGCAATGAGCAGTTCTTC; CDR3: CASSYTSGGGNEQFF
size: once; D: .; J: TRBJ1-1; V: TRBV19; DNA: TGTGCCAGTAGTCTCGGGGGTGGGAACACTGAAGCTTTCTTT; CDR3: CASSLGGGNTEAFF
size: once; D: TRBD1; J: TRBJ1-4; V: TRBV6-6; DNA: TGTGCCAGCAGTCGGGACAGTGCGGAAAAACTGTTTTTT; CDR3: CASSRDSAEKLFF
size: .; D: .; J: TRBJ2-7; V: TRBV9; DNA: TGTGCCAGCAGCGTAGGAGGACGGCGCCCGGGACCGCAGTACTTC; CDR3: CASSVGGRRPGPQYF
size: once; D: .; J: TRBJ2-1; V: TRBV4-2; DNA: TGTGCCAGCAGCCAAGCGGGTGCCGGGGGAGCATTAGATGAGCAGTTCTTC; CDR3: CASSQAGAGGALDEQFF
size: .; D: .; J: TRBJ1-4; V: TRBV27; DNA: TGTGCCAGCAGTCCGCGTAGGGGGGTCAATGAAAAACTGTTTTTT; CDR3: CASSPRRGVNEKLFF
size: once; D: .; J: TRBJ2-3; V: TRBV9; DNA: TGTGCCAGCAGCGTAGTGGGCCCCCGTCAAGGTGGTACGCAGTATTTT; CDR3: CASSVVGPRQGGTQYF
size: .; D: TRBD1; J: TRBJ1-1; V: TRBV9; DNA: TGTGCCAGCAGCCCTCGGACAGGGCCGAACACTGAAGCTTTCTTT; CDR3: CASSPRTGPNTEAFF
size: few; D: TRBD2; J: TRBJ2-3; V: TRBV2; DNA: TGTGCCAGCAGTTTACTTCAAGCGGGGCTCACAGATACGCAGTATTTT; CDR3: CASSLLQAGLTDTQYF
size: .; D: .; J: TRBJ2-3; V: TRBV5-1; DNA: TGCGCCAGCAGCTTGGACAGGGCCCCAGATACGCAGTATTTT; CDR3: CASSLDRAPDTQYF
size: .; D: .; J: TRBJ2-5; V: TRBV4-2; DNA: TGTGCCAGCAGCCAAGACGGGGCTCCCCAAGAGACCCAGTACTTC; CDR3: CASSQDGAPQETQYF
size: once; D: .; J: TRBJ2-5; V: TRBV18; DNA: TGTGCCAGCTCACCAGGGATAGGGGAGACCCAGTACTTC; CDR3: CASSPGIGETQYF
size: few; D: TRBD1; J: TRBJ2-7; V: TRBV10-3; DNA: TGTGCCATCAGTGAACCTACTGACAGGGCCTACGAGCAGTACTTC; CDR3: CAISEPTDRAYEQYF
size: .; D: .; J: TRBJ2-2; V: TRBV28; DNA: TGTGCCTCCCAGGAGTGGGGCGGGGAGCTGTTTTTT; CDR3: CASQEWGGELFF
size: .; D: .; J: TRBJ2-5; V: TRBV7-2; DNA: TGTGCCAGCAGCCGCCGGGACGGAGAGTACCAAGAGACCCAGTACTTC; CDR3: CASSRRDGEYQETQYF
size: once; D: TRBD1; J: TRBJ2-1; V: TRBV4-1; DNA: TGCGCCAGCAGCCACGGACAGGGACCTAGGGATGAGCAGTTCTTC; CDR3: CASSHGQGPRDEQFF
size: .; D: TRBD2; J: TRBJ2-3; V: TRBV5-4; DNA: TGTGCCAGCACCTGGGGAGGGAGGGGAGGAGATACGCAGTATTTT; CDR3: CASTWGGRGGDTQYF
size: .; D: .; J: TRBJ1-1; V: TRBV29-1; DNA: TGCAGCGTTGAAAGTCAATTTGGGGGCACTGAAGCTTTCTTT; CDR3: CSVESQFGGTEAFF
size: .; D: .; J: TRBJ1-1; V: TRBV7-7; DNA: TGTGCCAGCAGCTTAGAAGTTATCAGGAACACTGAAGCTTTCTTT; CDR3: CASSLEVIRNTEAFF
size: few; D: .; J: TRBJ1-2; V: TRBV5-1; DNA: TGCGCCAGCAGCTTGAATCGGGGGGCGTATGGCTACACCTTC; CDR3: CASSLNRGAYGYTF
size: .; D: .; J: TRBJ1-5; V: TRBV12-5; DNA: TGTGCTAGTGGTTCCGGGGGCACCTATCAGCCCCAGCATTTT; CDR3: CASGSGGTYQPQHF
size: few; D: .; J: TRBJ2-1; V: TRBV10-3; DNA: TGTGCCATCAGTGAGTCAGAGTTGCAGTTCTTC; CDR3: CAISESELQFF
size: .; D: .; J: TRBJ2-3; V: TRBV5-6; DNA: TGTGCCAGCAACCATTGGAGGGAAGATACGCAGTATTTT; CDR3: CASNHWREDTQYF
size: .; D: .; J: TRBJ1-2; V: TRBV27; DNA: TGTGCCAGCAGTTTTGTGGACAGTCTTCGCTACACCTTC; CDR3: CASSFVDSLRYTF
size: .; D: .; J: TRBJ1-4; V: TRBV11-2; DNA: TGTGCCAGCAGGTATAGGTCTGGGACCGCTAATGAAAAACTGTTTTTT; CDR3: CASRYRSGTANEKLFF
size: .; D: TRBD1; J: TRBJ1-2; V: TRBV2; DNA: TGTGCCAGCAGTGAAGGGGGTACTCAGGGGGCGTCCTATGGCTACACCTTC; CDR3: CASSEGGTQGASYGYTF
size: .; D: .; J: TRBJ2-7; V: TRBV13; DNA: TGTGCCAGCAGCTTGGTGACAGGATCCTACGAGCAGTACTTC; CDR3: CASSLVTGSYEQYF
size: few; D: .; J: TRBJ2-4; V: TRBV11-2; DNA: TGTGCCAGCAGCCACTTACCCCCCGATGACATTCAGTACTTC; CDR3: CASSHLPPDDIQYF
size: .; D: .; J: TRBJ2-7; V: TRBV9; DNA: TGTGCCAGCAGCGTAGCGGGAGATCCCCCCTACGAGCAGTACTTC; CDR3: CASSVAGDPPYEQYF
size: .; D: TRBD2; J: TRBJ2-3; V: TRBV18; DNA: TGTGCCAGCTCACCACTCCCCACTAGCGGGGGGAGCACAGATACGCAGTATTTT; CDR3: CASSPLPTSGGSTDTQYF
size: .; D: .; J: TRBJ1-6; V: TRBV25-1; DNA: TGTGCCAGCAGTGAATACGCAGGGGATAGTTCACCCCTCCACTTT; CDR3: CASSEYAGDSSPLHF
size: once; D: .; J: TRBJ2-5; V: TRBV21-1; DNA: TGTGCCAGCCGACCCCAGGGTCCAGTGGGCGACGAGACCCAGTACTTC; CDR3: CASRPQGPVGDETQYF
size: .; D: .; J: TRBJ2-1; V: TRBV10-3; DNA: TGTGCCATCAGGGACCGAGCGGCCACCTACAATGAGCAGTTCTTC; CDR3: CAIRDRAATYNEQFF
size: .; D: .; J: TRBJ2-5; V: TRBV15; DNA: TGTGCCACCTCAATACAGGTTCAAGAGACCCAGTACTTC; CDR3: CATSIQVQETQYF
size: .; D: .; J: TRBJ2-7; V: TRBV7-2; DNA: TGTGCCAGCAGCTTTGGGGGTGACGCCTACGAGCAGTACTTC; CDR3: CASSFGGDAYEQYF
size: .; D: .; J: TRBJ2-7; V: TRBV6-1; DNA: TGTGCCAGCAGTGAGGGCGGGACGGATGCCTACGAGCAGTACTTC; CDR3: CASSEGGTDAYEQYF
size: .; D: TRBD2; J: TRBJ2-3; V: TRBV6-5; DNA: TGTGCCAGTAGTAAGGTGCAGCGGGGCTATTATTTT; CDR3: CASSKVQRGYYF
size: few; D: .; J: TRBJ2-7; V: TRBV6-4; DNA: TGTGCCACAACCAACCCACAGGGTACATACGAGCAGTACTTC; CDR3: CATTNPQGTYEQYF
size: .; D: TRBD1; J: TRBJ2-5; V: TRBV18; DNA: TGTGCCAGCTCACCGGGACAGAACCAAGAGACCCAGTACTTC; CDR3: CASSPGQNQETQYF
size: .; D: TRBD1; J: TRBJ1-1; V: TRBV10-1; DNA: TGCGCCAGCAAACTAACAGGGGAAACTGAAGCTTTCTTT; CDR3: CASKLTGETEAFF
size: .; D: TRBD1; J: TRBJ2-7; V: TRBV19; DNA: TGTGCCAGTAGTACATACAGGGGAACCTACGAGCAGTACTTC; CDR3: CASSTYRGTYEQYF
size: .; D: .; J: TRBJ1-5; V: TRBV7-2; DNA: TGTGCCAGCAGCTTGATGAGACAGACGAATCAGCCCCAGCATTTT; CDR3: CASSLMRQTNQPQHF
size: .; D: TRBD2; J: TRBJ2-7; V: TRBV12-5; DNA: TGTGCTAGTGGTTTGGCCGTTCTAGCGGGGGGTACCTACGAGCAGTACTTC; CDR3: CASGLAVLAGGTYEQYF
size: .; D: .; J: TRBJ2-4; V: TRBV30; DNA: TGTGCCTGGACGCTCGGGAGAGCCAAAAACATTCAGTACTTC; CDR3: CAWTLGRAKNIQYF
size: once; D: .; J: TRBJ2-1; V: TRBV14; DNA: TGTGCCAGCAGTCCAACGCGGCACTACAATGAGCAGTTCTTC; CDR3: CASSPTRHYNEQFF
size: once; D: TRBD2; J: TRBJ2-1; V: TRBV19; DNA: TGTGCCAGTAGTGTATTGGGACTAGCGGGAGGATACTCCTACAATGAGCAGTTCTTC; CDR3: CASSVLGLAGGYSYNEQFF
size: .; D: .; J: TRBJ2-1; V: TRBV5-4; DNA: TGTGCCAGCAGCTTGGTCGTCGCGGCCACTGGTGGCGATGAGCAGTTCTTC; CDR3: CASSLVVAATGGDEQFF
size: .; D: .; J: TRBJ2-5; V: TRBV4-1; DNA: TGCGCCAGCAGCCAAGACAGGGGTGGCGGGCGCCAAGAGACCCAGTACTTC; CDR3: CASSQDRGGGRQETQYF